This is a list of T cell receptor beta chains from one sample in a study of blood T cell repertoires in COVID-19. Clones were sequenced by immunoSEQ multiplex PCR, and TCRdb holds only the in-frame ones, with some missing. The table lists hundreds of thousands of clones, approximately 90% of them singletons. The sequenced sample consisted of peripheral blood. The receptors were gathered from a woman between 45 and 65 years old with COVID-19, enrolled during active disease. CDR3s include the opening cysteine and the closing phenylalanine or tryptophan. Fields, in order: V gene, clone size, J gene, D gene, CDR3 protein, CDR3 DNA. The D gene is left open where the match is weak. Clone size is stated in some rows and not others, as once, few, many or a class when expanded.

V: TRBV19
size: -
J: TRBJ1-1
D: -
CDR3: CATQRQMNTEAFF
DNA: TGTGCCACGCAAAGACAGATGAACACTGAAGCTTTCTTT

V: TRBV27
size: -
J: TRBJ1-1
D: -
CDR3: CASSLGREYTEAFF
DNA: TGTGCCAGCAGTTTAGGGCGGGAGTACACTGAAGCTTTCTTT

V: TRBV2
size: -
J: TRBJ2-7
D: -
CDR3: CASAGGYEQYF
DNA: TGTGCCAGCGCCGGGGGCTACGAGCAGTACTTC

V: TRBV6-6
size: -
J: TRBJ2-1
D: TRBD2
CDR3: CASSTGLAGVGEQFF
DNA: TGTGCCAGCAGTACAGGACTAGCGGGGGTAGGTGAGCAGTTCTTC

V: TRBV30
size: -
J: TRBJ2-1
D: TRBD2
CDR3: CAWSTGLAGADEQFF
DNA: TGTGCCTGGAGTACCGGACTAGCGGGGGCGGATGAGCAGTTCTTC

V: TRBV28
size: -
J: TRBJ1-5
D: -
CDR3: CATQQGTLSNQPQHF
DNA: TGTGCCACCCAACAGGGAACCCTCAGCAATCAGCCCCAGCATTTT

V: TRBV11-1
size: once
J: TRBJ2-3
D: -
CDR3: CASELRGTDTQYF
DNA: TGTGCCAGCGAACTAAGGGGAACAGATACGCAGTATTTT

V: TRBV28
size: -
J: TRBJ1-5
D: -
CDR3: CASSLSGPQHF
DNA: TGTGCCAGCAGTTTATCCGGGCCCCAGCATTTT

V: TRBV24-1
size: -
J: TRBJ2-1
D: TRBD1
CDR3: CATSDPGQGIENEQFF
DNA: TGTGCCACCAGTGATCCGGGACAGGGAATAGAGAATGAGCAGTTCTTC

V: TRBV10-3
size: -
J: TRBJ2-3
D: -
CDR3: CASSIPSTDTQYF
DNA: TGTGCCTCGAGTATCCCTAGCACAGATACGCAGTATTTT

V: TRBV20-1
size: -
J: TRBJ2-3
D: -
CDR3: CSATGKDTQYF
DNA: TGCAGTGCTACAGGGAAGGATACGCAGTATTTT

V: TRBV5-1
size: few
J: TRBJ1-2
D: TRBD1
CDR3: CASRDQYRGRRYGYTF
DNA: TGCGCCAGCAGAGATCAGTACAGGGGGCGTCGGTATGGCTACACCTTC

V: TRBV19
size: -
J: TRBJ1-1
D: TRBD1
CDR3: CASSTRGTDQEAFF
DNA: TGTGCCAGTAGTACCCGCGGGACAGACCAAGAAGCTTTCTTT

V: TRBV9
size: once
J: TRBJ1-2
D: TRBD1
CDR3: CASSASGGQPGGYTF
DNA: TGTGCCAGCAGCGCCTCCGGGGGACAGCCCGGCGGCTACACCTTC

V: TRBV5-1
size: -
J: TRBJ1-4
D: -
CDR3: CASSLGRDFGEKLFF
DNA: TGCGCCAGCAGCTTGGGCCGGGACTTCGGTGAAAAACTGTTTTTT

V: TRBV25-1
size: -
J: TRBJ2-7
D: -
CDR3: CASSPNWGDYEQYF
DNA: TGTGCCAGCAGCCCAAACTGGGGGGATTACGAGCAGTACTTC

V: TRBV27
size: few
J: TRBJ2-7
D: TRBD1
CDR3: CATRDRGRSYEQYF
DNA: TGTGCCACCAGAGACAGGGGAAGATCCTACGAGCAGTACTTC

V: TRBV5-5
size: -
J: TRBJ1-4
D: TRBD1
CDR3: CASSHRGLNEKLFF
DNA: TGTGCCAGCAGCCACAGGGGCCTTAATGAAAAACTGTTTTTT

V: TRBV19
size: -
J: TRBJ2-1
D: TRBD2
CDR3: CASSWGGSYNEQFF
DNA: TGTGCCAGTAGTTGGGGGGGCTCCTACAATGAGCAGTTCTTC

V: TRBV20-1
size: -
J: TRBJ1-1
D: -
CDR3: CSAPLGAEAFF
DNA: TGCAGTGCCCCCTTGGGCGCTGAAGCTTTCTTT

V: TRBV9
size: -
J: TRBJ2-7
D: TRBD1
CDR3: CASSVDGRGFDEQYF
DNA: TGTGCCAGCAGCGTAGACGGCAGGGGGTTTGACGAGCAGTACTTC

V: TRBV3-1/TRBV3-2
size: -
J: TRBJ1-1
D: -
CDR3: CASSQEATGFDEAFF
DNA: TGTGCCAGCAGCCAAGAGGCTACAGGGTTTGATGAAGCTTTCTTT

V: TRBV5-4
size: -
J: TRBJ1-4
D: -
CDR3: CASSPGLGEKLFF
DNA: TGTGCCAGCAGCCCAGGGTTAGGTGAAAAACTGTTTTTT

V: TRBV24-1
size: -
J: TRBJ1-2
D: TRBD1
CDR3: CATSDPGSSGGKANYGYTF
DNA: TGTGCCACCAGTGACCCAGGAAGTTCAGGGGGCAAAGCTAACTATGGCTACACCTTC

V: TRBV2
size: -
J: TRBJ1-6
D: -
CDR3: CASSPSRFPNNSPLHF
DNA: TGTGCCAGCAGTCCTTCAAGATTCCCTAATAATTCACCCCTCCACTTT

V: TRBV28
size: -
J: TRBJ1-6
D: TRBD1
CDR3: CASRRQGTPNSPLHF
DNA: TGTGCCAGCAGACGACAGGGGACCCCTAATTCACCCCTCCACTTT

V: TRBV2
size: -
J: TRBJ1-4
D: -
CDR3: CASKRVEEKLFF
DNA: TGTGCCAGCAAACGGGTTGAGGAAAAACTGTTTTTT

V: TRBV27
size: -
J: TRBJ2-3
D: TRBD1
CDR3: CASSFGTGGSTTQYF
DNA: TGTGCCAGCAGTTTCGGGACAGGGGGCTCAACTACGCAGTATTTT

V: TRBV5-6
size: -
J: TRBJ1-1
D: TRBD1
CDR3: CASSLGTANTEAFF
DNA: TGTGCCAGCAGCTTAGGGACAGCAAACACTGAAGCTTTCTTT

V: TRBV4-2
size: few
J: TRBJ2-2
D: TRBD2
CDR3: CASSQVSGGATGELFF
DNA: TGTGCCAGCAGCCAAGTCAGCGGGGGGGCCACCGGGGAGCTGTTTTTT

V: TRBV6-1
size: -
J: TRBJ1-4
D: TRBD1
CDR3: CASSENRGSEKLFF
DNA: TGTGCCAGCAGTGAAAACAGGGGGAGTGAAAAACTGTTTTTT

V: TRBV5-1
size: -
J: TRBJ1-4
D: -
CDR3: CASSLEGPNEKLFF
DNA: TGCGCCAGCAGCTTGGAGGGGCCTAATGAAAAACTGTTTTTT

V: TRBV2
size: -
J: TRBJ2-2
D: -
CDR3: CASSRDTTNTGELFF
DNA: TGTGCCAGCAGCCGGGACACAACGAACACCGGGGAGCTGTTTTTT

V: TRBV7-8
size: -
J: TRBJ1-4
D: TRBD1
CDR3: CASSLGQGREKLFF
DNA: TGTGCCAGCAGCCTGGGACAGGGGCGAGAAAAACTGTTTTTT

V: TRBV30
size: -
J: TRBJ2-7
D: TRBD1
CDR3: CAWKADRVDYEQYF
DNA: TGTGCCTGGAAAGCCGACAGGGTCGACTACGAGCAGTACTTC

V: TRBV6-1
size: -
J: TRBJ1-1
D: -
CDR3: CASSEDRVDTEAFF
DNA: TGTGCCAGCAGTGAAGACAGGGTTGACACTGAAGCTTTCTTT

V: TRBV2
size: once
J: TRBJ2-3
D: TRBD1
CDR3: CASGDRLITDTQYF
DNA: TGTGCCAGCGGGGACAGGCTTATCACAGATACGCAGTATTTT

V: TRBV5-6
size: once
J: TRBJ1-2
D: TRBD1
CDR3: CASSFFGQGAYGYTF
DNA: TGTGCCAGCAGCTTTTTTGGGCAGGGGGCTTATGGCTACACCTTC

V: TRBV5-1
size: once
J: TRBJ1-1
D: TRBD1
CDR3: CASGLTGGREAFF
DNA: TGCGCCAGCGGACTTACAGGGGGCAGGGAAGCTTTCTTT

V: TRBV6-1
size: -
J: TRBJ1-1
D: -
CDR3: CASSEDSLNTEAFF
DNA: TGTGCCAGCAGTGAAGACAGCCTGAACACTGAAGCTTTCTTT

V: TRBV7-2
size: few
J: TRBJ1-1
D: -
CDR3: CASSQTSDRFLREAFF
DNA: TGTGCCAGCAGCCAAACTTCCGACAGGTTCCTACGGGAAGCTTTCTTT